The clone carrying this TCR beta chain was detected a few times. The source of the sample is a study of blood T cells in healthy people across ages. V dropped 4 bases and J dropped 2 bases, with 9 bases sitting between them. From germline, CDR1 is SGHRS and CDR2 YFSETQ. The CDR3 loop spans 14 amino acids. Investigators took approximately 9.4 milliliters of peripheral blood from every donor. Sample-barcoded 5' priming and a J-beta primer mix drove a second PCR of 7 to 11 cycles. Every cDNA was tagged by a template-switch adaptor with 12 random nucleotides. Each CDR3 protein is one row after TCRdb ran MiXCR on the 5' RACE reads. The sample contains about 800,000 distinct CDR3 sequences, roughly 25% of which appear only once. These same data were also listed under a study on T cells of mothers and their children. That work states: Both sample barcodes and 2-4 random nucleotides came from the M1S primer of the second PCR. With unrelated pairs as the comparison, related mother-child pairs had a slightly higher overlap that was not significant.

Sequenced input: blood. The sequence was obtained from a boy between 10 and 17 years old in good health. The chain combines TRBV5-1 with TRBJ1-4, with a weak D call TRBD1 (5 bases). The chain's CDR3 is CASSPGVTNEKLFF. CDR3 DNA: TGCGCCAGCAGCCCGGGGGTGACTAATGAAAAACTGTTTTTT.